This T cell receptor (beta chain) was recorded in a study of blood T cells in healthy people across ages. Whole-study findings and limits: The study could not conclusively compare naive and antigen-experienced cells, given its unsorted PBMCs. The fall in TCR beta diversity per million T cells was roughly linear with age. More naive CD4+ cells and higher diversity marked long-lived donors relative to aged donors.

There are a few counts of this clonotype. Its specificity is not known. Next came a second PCR, run for about 7 to 11 cycles, which used a sample-barcoded 5' primer along with a J-beta primer mix. Every cDNA molecule bore a tag from a template-switch adaptor containing 12 random nucleotides. Via MiXCR, TCRdb re-called the 5' RACE reads, giving one row per CDR3 protein. The sample shows about 1.1 million distinct CDR3 sequences, less than 45% of them seen only once. The sample comprised blood. The TCR comes from a man younger than 35 in good health.

CDR3 bases: TGTGCCAGCAGCCGTCGCGGGGCGATCGTGAAGATTAACACTGAAGCTTTCTTT. The encoded protein is CASSRRGAIVKINTEAFF. V usage is TRBV2 and J usage is TRBJ1-1; D is possibly TRBD1 (5 bases). Trimming cost V 6 bases and J 2 bases, with 25 bases left between them. The germline CDR1 and CDR2 sequences are SNHLY and FYNNEI. This CDR3 spans 18 amino acids.